This T cell receptor (beta chain) was found in a study of blood T cell repertoires in COVID-19. V shed 5 bases and J shed 7 bases, with 11 bases lying between them. Germline CDR1 is MNHNY and CDR2 is SVGAGI (reference sequence). The CDR3 length is 12 residues. TCRdb's copy holds only in-frame clones and misses some; the assay was immunoSEQ multiplex PCR. The table records 150,000 to 200,000 clones, 70% to 90% of them present only once. Sequencing used peripheral blood. The rearrangement links TRBV6-6 to TRBJ1-2; D perhaps matches TRBD1 (6 bases). The TCR comes from a woman aged 80 or over with COVID-19, enrolled during active disease. This CDR3 is CASSRGTSGYTF. CDR3 nucleotide sequence: TGTGCCAGCAGTCGAGGGACAAGTGGCTACACCTTC.